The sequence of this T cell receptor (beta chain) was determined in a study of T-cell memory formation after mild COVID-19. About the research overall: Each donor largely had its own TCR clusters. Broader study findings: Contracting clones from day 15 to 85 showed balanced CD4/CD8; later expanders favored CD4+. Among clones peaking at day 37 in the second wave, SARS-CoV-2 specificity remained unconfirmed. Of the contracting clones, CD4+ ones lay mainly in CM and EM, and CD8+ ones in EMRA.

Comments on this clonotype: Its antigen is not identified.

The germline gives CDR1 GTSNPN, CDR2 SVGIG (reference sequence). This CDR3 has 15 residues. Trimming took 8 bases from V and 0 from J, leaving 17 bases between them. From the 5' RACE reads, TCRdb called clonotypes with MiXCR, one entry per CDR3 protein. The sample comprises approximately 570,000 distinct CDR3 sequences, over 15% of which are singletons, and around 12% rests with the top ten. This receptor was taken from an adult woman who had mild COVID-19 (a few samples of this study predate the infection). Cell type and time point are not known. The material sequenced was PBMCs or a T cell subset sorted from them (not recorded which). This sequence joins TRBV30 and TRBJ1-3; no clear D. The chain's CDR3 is CARSPHGSSGNTIYF. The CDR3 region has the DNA TGTGCCCGTAGTCCTCACGGGTCCTCTGGAAACACCATATATTTT.